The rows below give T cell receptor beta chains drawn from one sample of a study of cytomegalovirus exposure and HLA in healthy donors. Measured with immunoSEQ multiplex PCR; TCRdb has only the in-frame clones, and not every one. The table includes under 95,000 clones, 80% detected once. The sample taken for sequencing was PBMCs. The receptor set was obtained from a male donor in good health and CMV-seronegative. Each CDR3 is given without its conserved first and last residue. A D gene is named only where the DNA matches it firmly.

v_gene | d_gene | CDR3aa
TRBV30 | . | AWSVPLVATDTQY
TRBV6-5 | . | ASSAGMDQPQH
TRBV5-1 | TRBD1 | ASSLDRGIETQY
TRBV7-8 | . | ASSSGQGLSSGNTIY
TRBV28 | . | ASSFDRTTDTQY
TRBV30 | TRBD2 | AWGPGLAGANEQF
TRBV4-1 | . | ASSQWGGTIREQY
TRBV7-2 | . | ASSLVVAGELF
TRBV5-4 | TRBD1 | ASSSGQGRTDTQY
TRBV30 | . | AWARVLGYT
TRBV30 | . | AWSSQAATNEKLF
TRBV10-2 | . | ASSGKSFNTGELF
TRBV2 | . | ASRGDLNTEAF
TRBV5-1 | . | ASSPIGGKHYGYT
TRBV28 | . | ASSFSGGGYGYT
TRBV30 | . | AWSVRRKGWTNIQY
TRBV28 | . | ASSLQGMTYEQY
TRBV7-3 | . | ASSAQPLGAVTGELF
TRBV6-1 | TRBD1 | ASREQGAEGYT
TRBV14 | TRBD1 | ASSWTGNAEAF
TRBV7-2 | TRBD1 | ASSLSSEGARGYT
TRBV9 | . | ASSVVQGNSNYGYT
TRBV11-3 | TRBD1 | ASSRTGKMETQY
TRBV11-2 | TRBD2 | ASRKAGLSYNEQF
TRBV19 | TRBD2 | ASRETGGGTDTQY
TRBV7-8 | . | ASSLSGEQY
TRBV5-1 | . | ASRSEFTDTQY
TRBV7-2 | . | ASSPGSYGYT
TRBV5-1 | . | ASSLSHGLAGYT
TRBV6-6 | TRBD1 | ASSYRAGGRGETQY
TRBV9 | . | ASSVVGRGETQY
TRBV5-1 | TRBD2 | ATSRGGQETQY
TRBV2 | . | ASSRDWAGELF
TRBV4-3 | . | ASSQDTAPISPLN
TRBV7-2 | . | ASSLQATAGNTIY
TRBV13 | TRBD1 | ASSLEGTGSEQY
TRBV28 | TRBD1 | ASSFAGTGDYEQY
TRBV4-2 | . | ASSQRDSVEKLF
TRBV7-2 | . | ASSLDGRRGVFGLGKLF
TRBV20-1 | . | SARGAEQY
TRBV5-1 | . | ASSFQGVNEKLF
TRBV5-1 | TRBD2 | ASSLGQISGRGNEQF
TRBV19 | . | ASSIQMNTEAF
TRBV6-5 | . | ASSYSARGVGGYT
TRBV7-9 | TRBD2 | SSSLTSGGGAEY
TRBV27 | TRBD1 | ASRPQGARPDTQY
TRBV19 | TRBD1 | ASSIRGRGTEAF
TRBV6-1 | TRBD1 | ASSEGTGPYGYP